Listed here are 15 T cell receptor beta chains from one sample, sequenced in a study of PD-1 blockade in mismatch repair-deficient tumors. Assay: immunoSEQ multiplex PCR; the TCRdb copy retains only in-frame clones and omits some. In the table there are 90,000 to 120,000 clones, 82% of which are singletons. The input for sequencing was peripheral blood, taken around 8 months after starting pembrolizumab. These receptors were obtained from an adult with mismatch repair-deficient cancer.

Concerning this clone: The junction departs from the called germline gene at one end, perhaps through a read error. The gene calls are TRBV19 and TRBJ1-1; weak D call: TRBD1 (5 bases). The CDR3 contains 18 residues. The germline V gene has CDR1 LNHDA and CDR2 SQIVND (reference sequence). As DNA, the CDR3 is TGTGCCAGTAGTAATGTGCAGGGATCATACCGCTTGAAGACTGAAGCTTTCTTT. Protein product: CASSNVQGSYRLKTEAFF.

The genes are TRBV5-1 and TRBJ1-1, with no clear D. Per the germline V gene, CDR1 is SGHRS and CDR2 is YFSETQ. The V and J ends lost 4 bases and 3 bases respectively, with 16 bases between them. The CDR3 runs to 15 residues. In nucleotides, the CDR3 is TGCGCCAGCAGCCCAGTTTTTTTGGTCGACACTGAAGCTTTCTTT. Its protein is CASSPVFLVDTEAFF.

The rearrangement links TRBV5-6 to TRBJ1-2; perhaps TRBD1 as D (5 bases). Trimming cost V 5 bases and J 0 bases, with 14 bases left between them. Germline V CDR1 and CDR2: SGHDT, YYEEEE. The CDR3 runs to 15 residues. The CDR3 DNA reads as TGTGCCAGCAGTTATCGGGACCGACCTAACTATGGCTACACCTTC. It encodes CASSYRDRPNYGYTF.

The chain uses TRBV4-1 and TRBJ1-3; 8 bases agree with TRBD1. Per the germline V gene, CDR1 is MGHRA and CDR2 is YSYEKL. The J segment lost 4 bases and the V segment lost 4 bases, leaving 6 bases of the junction unmatched. The CDR3 sequence is 15 residues long. For the CDR3, the DNA is TGCGCCAGCAGCCGCGATGGACAGGGAGGAAACACCATATATTTT. It yields the protein CASSRDGQGGNTIYF.

V is TRBV27 and J is TRBJ2-2; D unclear. Germline CDR1 and CDR2: MNHEY and SMNVEV (reference sequence). The CDR3 is 15 amino acids. Trimming took 5 bases from V and 1 from J, leaving 11 bases between them. The CDR3 reads CASSPFRRNTGELFF. The CDR3 nucleotides read TGTGCCAGCAGTCCCTTTCGGCGGAACACCGGGGAGCTGTTTTTT.

This chain uses TRBV5-6 with TRBJ2-4; 14 nucleotides align to TRBD2. With V trimmed by 4 bases and J by 6 bases, 6 bases remained unmatched. Germline CDR1 and CDR2: SGHDT and YYEEEE. This CDR3 spans 16 amino acids. The CDR3 protein is CASSMGLAGVPNIQYF. The CDR3 nucleotides read TGTGCCAGCAGCATGGGACTAGCGGGAGTGCCAAACATTCAGTACTTC.

The chain employs TRBV19 and TRBJ2-5; tentatively, D is TRBD2 (8 bases). Judging by the DNA end, TRBJ2-7 fits better; the J call may be wrong. This CDR3 has 20 amino acids. The germline V gene encodes CDR1 LNHDA and CDR2 SQIVND (reference sequence). CDR3 in DNA: TGTGCCAGTAGTATGAGTCCCGGAGGGGGCGGTATACTAGCGGATTACGAGCAGTACTTC. Encoded protein: CASSMSPGGGGILADYEQYF.

The gene calls are TRBV6-6 and TRBJ1-1; D not resolved. Trimming removed 6 bases from V and 0 bases from J, with 11 bases in between. The CDR3 runs 14 residues. From germline, CDR1 is MNHNY and CDR2 SVGAGI (reference sequence). CDR3 sequence: CASRNPTVNTEAFF. The CDR3 DNA follows: TGTGCCAGCAGAAATCCGACGGTGAACACTGAAGCTTTCTTT.

The V and J genes are TRBV29-1 and TRBJ2-1, with TRBD1 identical over 7 bases. Trimming took 7 bases from V and 10 from J; bases not matched to a gene: 13. This CDR3 is 13 amino acids long. The germline gives CDR1 SQVTM, CDR2 ANQGSEA. The CDR3 protein is CSARQGFQVEQFF. Here the CDR3 DNA reads TGCAGCGCGAGACAGGGATTTCAGGTGGAGCAGTTCTTC.

The J gene is TRBJ2-1, the V gene TRBV30, with D unresolved. The CDR3 spans 12 residues. In germline, CDR1 is GTSNPN, CDR2 SVGIG (reference sequence). The germline V and J ends were trimmed by 0 bases and 8 bases, with 8 bases remaining between them. The CDR3 loop reads CAWSVHGDEQFF. The CDR3 region has the DNA TGTGCCTGGAGTGTACATGGGGATGAGCAGTTCTTC.

The chain links TRBV11-3 to TRBJ2-3, with D hard to call. Germline V CDR1 and CDR2: SGHNT, YENEEA. The CDR3 sequence is 13 residues long. V gave up 0 bases and J gave up 8 bases, with 9 bases separating them. CDR3 sequence (DNA): TGTGCCAGCAGCTTAGACGCAGTGGTTACGCAGTATTTT. Encoded protein: CASSLDAVVTQYF.

The gene calls are TRBV2 and TRBJ2-4, with TRBD2 matching over 8 bases. The CDR3 contains 15 residues. The germline V gene encodes CDR1 SNHLY and CDR2 FYNNEI. V lost 6 bases, J lost 1 base, and 5 bases stayed unmatched. CDR3 protein: CASSIAGLAKNIQYF. CDR3 DNA: TGTGCCAGCAGCATAGCGGGACTGGCCAAAAACATTCAGTACTTC.

V and J are TRBV25-1 and TRBJ1-4; D is uncertain. The V and J ends lost 6 bases and 4 bases respectively, with 18 bases between them. There are 16 residues in the CDR3. Germline CDR1 MGHDK, CDR2 SYGVNS. This CDR3 is CASSPSLLGLNEKLFF. Written as DNA, the CDR3 is TGTGCCAGCAGCCCCAGTTTGTTAGGGCTTAATGAAAAACTGTTTTTT. Full variable domain (outside the CDR3, taken from reference TRBV25-1 and TRBJ1-4): EADIYQTPRYLVIGTGKKITLECSQTMGHDKMYWYQQDPGMELHLIHYSYGVNSTEKGDLSSESTVSRIRTEHFPLTLESARPSHTSQYLCASSPSLLGLNEKLFFGSGTQLSVL.

This clone was recorded a few times. CDR3 residues: CASSLAVLNYEQYF. Written as DNA, the CDR3 is TGCGCCAGCAGCTTGGCCGTTCTGAACTACGAGCAGTACTTC. The chain recombines TRBV5-1 with TRBJ2-7; no clear D gene. This CDR3 has 14 residues. Trimming stripped 0 bases from V and 3 bases from J, with 10 bases between. CDR1 is SGHRS and CDR2 is YFSETQ in the germline V gene.

This clone was seen once. The chain is built from TRBV18 and TRBJ2-1, with D tentatively TRBD1 (6 bases). Trimming took 3 bases from V and 6 from J, leaving 15 bases between them. The CDR3 has 15 residues. Germline V CDR1 and CDR2: KGHSH, LQKENI. CDR3 sequence (DNA): TGTGCCAGCTCACCGGAGACAGGATCACTCAATGAGCAGTTCTTC. Encoded protein: CASSPETGSLNEQFF.